This T cell receptor (beta chain) was documented in a study of Graves' ophthalmopathy and Graves' hyperthyroidism. Study overall: Samples of peripheral blood were obtained at initial diagnosis, prior to treatment of any kind.

The ends were cut back, 3 bases at V and 2 bases at J, with 14 bases in the middle. The CDR3 extends over 15 amino acids. Germline CDR1 MNHNS, CDR2 SASEGT. RNA served as the template for amplifying TCR beta CDR3 regions. An initial RT-PCR round employing HTBI primers preceded a second-round multiplex PCR. In TCRdb, the multiplex PCR reads were re-called with MiXCR into one record per CDR3 protein. The sample has about 160,000 distinct CDR3 sequences, roughly two fifths seen once. None of the included patients had other autoimmune diseases, uncontrolled infections, pregnancy or lactation, as these led to exclusion.

Specimen: peripheral blood. The TCR originated in a woman between 40 and 55 years old with Graves' ophthalmopathy. The chain recombines TRBV6-1 with TRBJ2-7; D is undetermined. The CDR3 protein is CASSDHKTPTYEQYF. The CDR3 nucleotides are TGTGCCAGCAGTGACCACAAAACGCCAACCTACGAGCAGTACTTC.